This entry is about one T cell receptor (beta chain). The source of the sample is a study of blood T cell repertoires in COVID-19. Study as a whole: Material from acute and convalescent COVID-19 was sourced from the United States, Italy and Spain. From T cells, B-cell-depleted T cells, or PBMCs came the material, which was cDNA or gDNA.

V lost 2 bases to trimming and J lost 2 bases, with 10 bases between them. CDR3 length: 15 amino acids. Germline V CDR1 and CDR2: LNHDA, SQIVND (reference sequence). Per the original data handling: Amplification of reference gene primers provided the estimated nucleated cell counts. Here immunoSEQ multiplex PCR was the method, and the copy in TCRdb shows in-frame clones only, minus some. The DNA was the basis for D and trimming; V, J and clone size are from that table. The repertoire consists of 100,000 to 150,000 clones, with roughly 91% occurring once and the leading ten covering roughly 18%. V is TRBV19 and J is TRBJ1-3, with D maybe TRBD1 (6 bases). The TCR was taken from a man aged 45-65 years with active or convalescent COVID-19. Sequencing was done on a sample of peripheral blood. CDR3 sequence reads: CASSISGHAGNTIYF. The CDR3 region has the DNA TGTGCCAGTAGTATATCGGGACACGCTGGAAACACCATATATTTT.